The next 8 T cell receptor beta chains were all read from a single sample in a study of blood T cell repertoires in COVID-19. Method: immunoSEQ multiplex PCR; TCRdb's copy keeps in-frame clones and lacks some. Counted here are about 170,000 clones, about 85% occurring once; the ten biggest clones make up under 4%. The sequencing sample was made of peripheral blood. The receptors originated from a human donor with acute or convalescent COVID-19. The donor label of this sample is uncertain.

This chain joins TRBV18 and TRBJ2-7, with D maybe TRBD2 (6 bases). The CDR3 totals 17 residues. The V and J ends lost 1 base and 2 bases respectively, with 18 bases between them. The germline V gene has CDR1 KGHSH and CDR2 LQKENI. CDR3 bases: TGTGCCAGCTCACCACTGCCCCCTCCGCGGGATCCCTACGAGCAGTACTTC. Translating it yields CASSPLPPPRDPYEQYF.

The chain has TRBV6-2 or TRBV6-3 and TRBJ2-1; TRBD1 agrees at 7 bases. Germline V gene data show CDR1 as MNHEY and CDR2 as SVGEGT. V trimming: 0 bases; J trimming: 2 bases; junction bases outside the gene matches: 7. This CDR3 is built from 17 residues. CDR3 amino acids: CASSYSRGQKAYNEQFF. For the CDR3, the DNA is TGTGCCAGCAGTTACTCAAGGGGGCAAAAGGCCTACAATGAGCAGTTCTTC.

The chain carries TRBV21-1 and TRBJ1-5; the table's D call, TRBD1, has no DNA check behind it. TRBV21-1 is a pseudogene locus. This CDR3 contains 15 residues. The CDR3 DNA is TGTGCCAGCAGCAAAGAGGCTGGGCTCAATCAGCCCCAGCATTTT. Translation gives CASSKEAGLNQPQHF.

The rearrangement links TRBV6-4 to TRBJ1-2; D gene uncertain. V was trimmed by 0 bases and J by 4 bases, leaving 18 bases between them. CDR3 length equals 17 residues. CDR1 is MRHNA and CDR2 is SNTAGT in the germline V gene. The CDR3 DNA follows: TGTGCCAGCAGTGACTCGAGTTTGGAGGGTAGGTCCTATGGCTACACCTTC. This encodes CASSDSSLEGRSYGYTF.

The chain combines TRBV28 with TRBJ2-7, with D tentatively TRBD1 (5 bases). This CDR3 has 14 amino acids. The V gene's germline CDR1 is MDHEN and CDR2 SYDVKM. The ends were cut back, 0 bases at V and 1 base at J, with 7 bases in the middle. CDR3 sequence reads: CASSLWAGSYEQYF. CDR3 DNA: TGTGCCAGCAGTTTATGGGCAGGGTCCTACGAGCAGTACTTC. Using reference TRBV28 and TRBJ2-7 for the parts outside the CDR3, the full variable domain is DVKVTQSSRYLVKRTGEKVFLECVQDMDHENMFWYRQDPGLGLRLIYFSYDVKMKEKGDIPEGYSVSREKKERFSLILESASTNQTSMYLCASSLWAGSYEQYFGPGTRLTVT.

This clone was detected once. The chain recombines TRBV6-5 with TRBJ1-4, with TRBD1 identical over 7 bases. The V segment lost 5 bases and the J segment 6 bases; nucleotides outside the gene matches: 9. Germline V gives CDR1 MNHEY, CDR2 SVGAGI. The CDR3 runs to 15 residues. The CDR3, as DNA: TGTGCCAGCAGTAGTAGCAGACAGGGAGATGAAAAACTGTTTTTT. Encoded protein: CASSSSRQGDEKLFF.

This chain joins TRBV3-1 (or the pseudogene TRBV3-2) and TRBJ1-5, with a weak D call TRBD1 (6 bases). CDR3 size: 14 residues. Trimming left V 4 bases short and J 4 bases short, with 11 bases between. Germline values: CDR1 LGHDT, CDR2 YNNKEL (reference sequence). The CDR3 DNA is TGTGCCAGCAGCCGAGGACAGACTAATCAGCCCCAGCATTTT. It codes for CASSRGQTNQPQHF.

This clone was picked up one time. The gene calls are TRBV7-3 and TRBJ1-4; no definite D call. This CDR3 comprises 17 residues. CDR1 is SGHTA, CDR2 FQGTGA, per germline. Trimming removed 4 bases from V and 6 bases from J, with 21 bases in between. The CDR3 region has the DNA TGTGCCAGCAGCTCGTACGGGATACCTCTTCGGGATGAAAAACTGTTTTTT. This gives the protein CASSSYGIPLRDEKLFF.